Each of the 14 T cell receptor beta chains below was sequenced from the same sample in a study of T cells expressing NK-cell markers. TCRdb reprocessed the 5' RACE reads and keeps a single row for each CDR3 protein, giving no DNA. Seen in this sample are about 300,000 distinct CDR3 sequences; the ten most common clones hold 4.2%. The sequenced sample consisted of blood T cells: a sorted CD56 or NKG2C T cell subset, CD4+ or CD8+ T cells, or bulk PBMC T cells (not recorded which). All receptors come from a woman between 18 and 75 years old in good health.

The chain combines TRBV4-3 with TRBJ2-1; TCRdb selects TRBD1, and the lack of DNA leaves this call unchecked. The germline V gene encodes CDR1 LGHNA and CDR2 YSLEER. CDR3 length: 14 residues. The CDR3 sequence is CASSQEGGANEQFF.

The gene calls are TRBV7-2 and TRBJ2-3; the TCRdb call, TRBD2, lacks DNA for checking. Looked up from germline, CDR1 is SGHTA and CDR2 is FQGNSA. The CDR3 is made up of 15 amino acids. The CDR3 region is CASRRSGTSTDTQYF.

The chain couples TRBV14 to TRBJ1-6; TCRdb's D call, TRBD1, is unchecked because there is no DNA. There are 17 residues in the CDR3. In germline, CDR1 is SGHDN, CDR2 FVKESK. The CDR3 region is CASSTLGQSRGNSPLHF.

The chain combines TRBV20-1 with TRBJ2-5. Germline V CDR1 and CDR2: DFQATT, SNEGSKA (reference sequence). The CDR3 consists of 13 residues. The CDR3 region is CSARHDLGETQYF.

The chain recombines TRBV15 with TRBJ2-5. This CDR3 has 14 residues. Per germline, CDR1 LNHNV and CDR2 YYDKDF (reference sequence). The CDR3 here is CATSRDRKRETQYF.

The chain is built from TRBV6-2 or TRBV6-3 and TRBJ1-6; TCRdb names TRBD1, which stays unverified in the absence of DNA. CDR1 and CDR2 from the germline V gene are MNHEY and SVGEGT. The CDR3 is 15 residues long. CDR3 residues: CASRGHSSYNSPLHF.

The CDR3 reads CSFGGSNQPQHF. The chain joins TRBV20-1 to TRBJ1-5. CDR1 and CDR2 from the germline V gene are DFQATT and SNEGSKA (reference sequence). This CDR3 spans 12 amino acids.

The CDR3 spells CASSRSRGINLNNEQFF. The chain uses TRBV6-2 or TRBV6-3 and TRBJ2-1; TCRdb's D gene call, TRBD1, goes unchecked for lack of DNA. The V gene's germline CDR1 is MNHEY and CDR2 SVGEGT. This CDR3 is 17 amino acids long.

This chain links TRBV5-1 with TRBJ2-3. This CDR3 is built from 14 residues. Germline loops: CDR1 SGHRS, CDR2 YFSETQ. Here the CDR3 reads CASSHQSGRDTQYF.

This chain joins TRBV5-8 and TRBJ2-3; TCRdb's D call of TRBD2 is untestable without DNA. Germline CDR1 and CDR2: SGHTS and YDEGEE. This CDR3 is 16 amino acids long. The CDR3 here is CASSPGTKQYTDTQYF.

This sequence joins TRBV7-2 and TRBJ1-5. Germline V CDR1 and CDR2: SGHTA, FQGNSA. The CDR3 contains 14 residues. The CDR3 protein is CASSLGAAYQPQHF.

The chain carries TRBV11-3 and TRBJ2-1; there is no DNA to check the TCRdb D call of TRBD1. CDR3 length equals 15 residues. The germline V gene has CDR1 SGHNT and CDR2 YENEEA. The CDR3 protein is CASSHRVGSYNEQFF.

The genes are TRBV12-3 or TRBV12-4 and TRBJ2-1; lacking DNA, the TRBD2 call made by TCRdb goes unchecked. The CDR3 totals 12 residues. CDR3 sequence reads: CASNLPRDEQFF.

This chain uses TRBV7-2 with TRBJ2-5; TCRdb names TRBD2, which stays unverified in the absence of DNA. Germline assignment: CDR1 SGHTA and CDR2 FQGNSA. The CDR3 has 13 residues. The CDR3 here is CASSAGTKETQYF.